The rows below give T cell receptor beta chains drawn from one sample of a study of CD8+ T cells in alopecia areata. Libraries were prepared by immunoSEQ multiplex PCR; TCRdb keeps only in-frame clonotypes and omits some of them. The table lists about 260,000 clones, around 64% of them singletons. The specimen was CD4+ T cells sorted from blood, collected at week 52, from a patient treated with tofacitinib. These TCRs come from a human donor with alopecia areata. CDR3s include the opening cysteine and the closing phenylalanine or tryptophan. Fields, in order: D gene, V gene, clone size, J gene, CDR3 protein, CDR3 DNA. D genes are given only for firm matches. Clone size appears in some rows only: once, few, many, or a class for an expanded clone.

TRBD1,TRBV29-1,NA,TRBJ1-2,CSVALDRNGGYTF,TGCAGCGTTGCACTGGACAGGAACGGTGGCTACACCTTC
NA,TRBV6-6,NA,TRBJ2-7,CASRQGTPSYEQYF,TGTGCCAGCAGACAAGGGACACCATCCTACGAGCAGTACTTC
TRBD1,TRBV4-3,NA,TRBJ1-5,CASSQDRGQPQHF,TGCGCCAGCAGCCAAGACAGGGGGCAGCCCCAGCATTTT
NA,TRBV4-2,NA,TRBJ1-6,CASSQDSFRAESYSPLHF,TGTGCCAGCAGCCAAGATTCTTTCCGGGCCGAGAGTTATTCACCCCTCCACTTT
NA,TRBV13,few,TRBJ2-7,CASSFGRLRPYEQYF,TGTGCCAGCAGCTTCGGGCGGCTAAGACCCTACGAGCAGTACTTC
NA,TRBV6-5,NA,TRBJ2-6,CASSYAPDSGANVLTF,TGTGCCAGCAGTTATGCCCCCGACTCTGGGGCCAACGTCCTGACTTTC
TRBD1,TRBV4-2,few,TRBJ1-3,CASSQGTGGYTIYF,TGTGCCAGCAGCCAAGGGACAGGCGGGTACACCATATATTTT
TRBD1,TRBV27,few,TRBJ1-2,CASSFTGGMDYGYTF,TGTGCCAGCAGTTTCACAGGGGGCATGGACTATGGCTACACCTTC
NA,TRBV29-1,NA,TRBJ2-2,CSVAFPRGTGELFF,TGCAGCGTTGCCTTTCCCAGGGGCACCGGGGAGCTGTTTTTT
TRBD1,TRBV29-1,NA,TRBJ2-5,CSVDRHQETQYF,TGCAGCGTGGACAGGCACCAAGAGACCCAGTACTTC
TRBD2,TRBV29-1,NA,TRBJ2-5,CSVYRLAGEGETQYF,TGCAGCGTCTACAGACTAGCGGGGGAGGGGGAGACCCAGTACTTC
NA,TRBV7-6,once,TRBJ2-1,CASSPRLGGNLNEQFF,TGTGCCAGCAGCCCCCGTTTAGGGGGGAACCTCAATGAGCAGTTCTTC
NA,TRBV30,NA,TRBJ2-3,CAWSIWGTDTQYF,TGTGCCTGGAGTATCTGGGGCACAGATACGCAGTATTTT
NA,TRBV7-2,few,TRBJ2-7,CASSYRDSGFGQYF,TGTGCCAGCAGCTACCGGGACTCGGGCTTTGGGCAGTACTTC
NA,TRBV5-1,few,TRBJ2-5,CASSLPPETQYF,TGCGCCAGCAGTCTACCCCCAGAGACCCAGTACTTC
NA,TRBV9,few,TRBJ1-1,CASSPRPGGLNTEAFF,TGTGCCAGCAGCCCCCGACCCGGAGGACTGAACACTGAAGCTTTCTTT
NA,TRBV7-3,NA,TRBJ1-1,CASSLAGGLNTEAFF,TGTGCCAGCAGCCTCGCGGGAGGGCTGAACACTGAAGCTTTCTTT
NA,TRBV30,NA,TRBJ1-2,CAWSDSYGYTF,TGTGCCTGGAGTGACTCCTATGGCTACACCTTC
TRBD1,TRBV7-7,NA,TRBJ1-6,CASSRGQLNSPLHF,TGTGCTAGCAGCCGGGGACAGTTAAATTCACCCCTCCACTTT
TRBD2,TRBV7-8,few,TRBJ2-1,CASSLYVGGGESEQFF,TGTGCCAGCAGCTTATATGTCGGCGGGGGGGAAAGTGAGCAGTTCTTC
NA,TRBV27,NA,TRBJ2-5,CASLRETQYF,TGTGCCAGCCTGAGAGAGACCCAGTACTTC
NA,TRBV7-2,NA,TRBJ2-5,CASSLPGSAKTQYF,TGTGCCAGCAGCTTACCGGGGTCGGCGAAGACCCAGTACTTC
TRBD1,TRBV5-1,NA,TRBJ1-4,CASSFAGQASEKLFF,TGCGCCAGCAGCTTTGCGGGACAGGCGAGTGAAAAACTGTTTTTT
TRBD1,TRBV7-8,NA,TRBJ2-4,CASSALTGDIQYF,TGTGCCAGCAGCGCACTGACAGGGGACATTCAGTACTTC
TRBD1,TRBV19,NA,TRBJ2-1,CASSIPGQGQFF,TGTGCCAGTAGTATACCGGGACAGGGACAGTTCTTC
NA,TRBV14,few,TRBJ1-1,CASSQDMAGYNTEAFF,TGTGCCAGCAGCCAAGATATGGCCGGATATAACACTGAAGCTTTCTTT
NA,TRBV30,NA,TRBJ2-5,CAWSRLEEFRETQYF,TGTGCCTGGAGTCGACTCGAGGAGTTTAGGGAGACCCAGTACTTC
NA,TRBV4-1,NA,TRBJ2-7,CASSQAQGPYEQYF,TGCGCCAGCAGCCAGGCTCAGGGACCCTACGAGCAGTACTTC
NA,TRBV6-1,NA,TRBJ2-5,CASSVEETQYF,TGTGCCAGCAGTGTCGAAGAGACCCAGTACTTC
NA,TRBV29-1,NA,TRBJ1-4,CSAVGAGNNEKLFF,TGCAGCGCTGTCGGGGCAGGAAATAATGAAAAACTGTTTTTT
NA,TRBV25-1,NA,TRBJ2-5,CASGAPTPLGETQYF,TGTGCCAGCGGCGCCCCTACACCTTTGGGGGAGACCCAGTACTTC
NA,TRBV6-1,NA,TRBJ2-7,CASTRDGYEQYF,TGTGCCAGCACCCGGGACGGCTACGAGCAGTACTTC
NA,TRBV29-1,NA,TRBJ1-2,CSVETQIGVYGYTF,TGCAGCGTTGAGACTCAAATCGGGGTCTATGGCTACACCTTC
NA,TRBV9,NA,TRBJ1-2,CASSVDLEGLDYGYTF,TGTGCCAGCAGCGTAGACTTAGAGGGGCTTGACTATGGCTACACCTTC
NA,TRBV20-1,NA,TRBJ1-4,CSALGGEKLFF,TGCAGTGCCCTGGGTGGTGAAAAACTGTTTTTT
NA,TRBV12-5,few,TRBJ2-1,CASGPPTGNEQFF,TGTGCTAGTGGACCGCCGACGGGCAATGAGCAGTTCTTC
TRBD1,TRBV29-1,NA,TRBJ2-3,CSAMTGISDTQYF,TGCAGCGCAATGACAGGGATCTCAGATACGCAGTATTTT
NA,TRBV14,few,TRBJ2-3,CASSRVGADTQYF,TGTGCCAGCAGTCGTGTGGGGGCAGATACGCAGTATTTT
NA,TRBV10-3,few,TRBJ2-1,CAISGANNEQFF,TGTGCCATCAGTGGGGCAAACAATGAGCAGTTCTTC
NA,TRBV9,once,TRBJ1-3,CASSPGRTGNTIYF,TGTGCCAGCAGTCCAGGGAGAACTGGAAACACCATATATTTT
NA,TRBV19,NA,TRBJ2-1,CASSIQGALTYNEQFF,TGTGCCAGTAGTATCCAAGGGGCCCTAACATACAATGAGCAGTTCTTC